The text below deals with one TCR beta chain. The data stem from a study of blood T cell repertoires in COVID-19. CDR1 and CDR2 (germline): SGHAT, FQNNGV. V shed 5 bases and J shed 4 bases, with 23 bases lying between them. CDR3 length: 17 residues. Generated by immunoSEQ multiplex PCR, the TCRdb table keeps only in-frame clones and is missing some. The sample lists around 250,000 clones, approximately 87% occurring once. Input material: peripheral blood. The TCR was taken from a man aged 55 to 69 who had recovered from COVID-19. The chain joins TRBV11-2 to TRBJ2-5; tentative D call: TRBD2 (7 bases). CDR3 sequence (DNA): TGTGCCAGCAGCCCACGAGGGGGTCTAGCGGTGGGAGAGACCCAGTACTTC. Protein: CASSPRGGLAVGETQYF.